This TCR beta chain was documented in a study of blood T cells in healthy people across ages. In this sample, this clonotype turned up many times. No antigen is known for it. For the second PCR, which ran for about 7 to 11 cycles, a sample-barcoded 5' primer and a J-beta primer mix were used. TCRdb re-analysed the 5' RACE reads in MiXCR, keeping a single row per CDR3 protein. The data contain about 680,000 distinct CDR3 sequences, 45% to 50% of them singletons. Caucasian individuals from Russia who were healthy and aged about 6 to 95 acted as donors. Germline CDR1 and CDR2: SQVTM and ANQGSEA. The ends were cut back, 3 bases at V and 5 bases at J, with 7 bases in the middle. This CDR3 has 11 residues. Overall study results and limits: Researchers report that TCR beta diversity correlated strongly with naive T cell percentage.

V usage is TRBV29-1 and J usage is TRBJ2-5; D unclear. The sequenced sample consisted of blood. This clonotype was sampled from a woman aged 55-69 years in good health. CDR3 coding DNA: TGCAGCGTTGACGCCGTGGAGACCCAGTACTTC. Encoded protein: CSVDAVETQYF.